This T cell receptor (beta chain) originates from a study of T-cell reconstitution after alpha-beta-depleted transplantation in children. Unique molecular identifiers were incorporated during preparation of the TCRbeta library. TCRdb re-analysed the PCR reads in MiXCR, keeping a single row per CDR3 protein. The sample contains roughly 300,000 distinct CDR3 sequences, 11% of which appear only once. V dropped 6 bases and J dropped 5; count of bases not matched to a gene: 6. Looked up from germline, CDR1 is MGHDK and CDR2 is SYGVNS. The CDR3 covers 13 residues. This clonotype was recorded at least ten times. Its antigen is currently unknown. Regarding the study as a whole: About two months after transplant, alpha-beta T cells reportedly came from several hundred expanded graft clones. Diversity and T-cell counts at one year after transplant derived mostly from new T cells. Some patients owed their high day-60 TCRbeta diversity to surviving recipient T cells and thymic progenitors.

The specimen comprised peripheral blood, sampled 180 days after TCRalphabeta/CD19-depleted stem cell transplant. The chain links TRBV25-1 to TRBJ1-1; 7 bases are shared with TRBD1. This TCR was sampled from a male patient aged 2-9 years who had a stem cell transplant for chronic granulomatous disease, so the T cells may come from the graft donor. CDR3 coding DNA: TGTGCCAGCAGCAACAGGGGAGGGACTGAAGCTTTCTTT. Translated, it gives CASSNRGGTEAFF.